The clone carrying this T cell receptor beta chain was seen a handful of times. The antigen remains unidentified. TCRdb reprocessed the RT-PCR reads via MiXCR and lists one record per CDR3 protein. The table shows about 520,000 distinct CDR3 sequences, with over 9.5% occurring only once. These data originate in a study of response to subunit inactivated influenza vaccine. Deletions cut 7 bases from V and 3 bases from J, with 14 bases between. The CDR3 runs 14 residues. The V gene's germline CDR1 is KGHDR and CDR2 SFDVKD. General observations from the study: After each seasonal influenza vaccination, few new T cells are recruited, the authors suggested.

This clonotype was obtained from a man over 45 who received an inactivated influenza vaccine. The V gene is TRBV24-1, the J gene TRBJ1-2, with D maybe TRBD1 (6 bases). The sample consisted of PBMCs from blood, taken more than 35 days after vaccination. The CDR3 DNA sequence: TGTGCCACCAGCAACCCAGGGGTTGACTATGGCTACACCTTC. It is translated as CATSNPGVDYGYTF.